A single sample gave rise to the 2 T cell receptor beta chains below, sequenced in a study of cytomegalovirus exposure and HLA in healthy donors. The PCR contained 60 Vbeta and 13 Jbeta primers. Repertoires were generated with immunoSEQ multiplex PCR, while TCRdb's copy carries only in-frame clones and drops some. Among over 110,000 clones listed, about 80% were seen once. Sequencing was performed on PBMCs. Receptor source: a woman aged 18-35 years in good health and CMV-seropositive.

The chain links TRBV5-1 to TRBJ2-5; TRBD1 matches 9 bases. V lost 4 bases and J lost 5; bases outside the gene matches: 6. This CDR3 has 14 amino acids. The germline gives CDR1 SGHRS, CDR2 YFSETQ. CDR3 bases: TGCGCCAGCAGCAAACCTGGGACAGGGGAGACCCAGTACTTC. Protein: CASSKPGTGETQYF.

This clone came up a few times. J is TRBJ2-4 and V is TRBV30; 8 positions match TRBD2. The CDR3 has 14 amino acids. Trimming removed 0 bases from V and 11 bases from J; junction bases left unmatched: 9. Per germline, CDR1 GTSNPN and CDR2 SVGIG (reference sequence). CDR3 loop: CAWSVLAGGFFQYF. Here the CDR3 DNA reads TGTGCCTGGAGTGTACTCGCGGGGGGCTTCTTTCAGTACTTC.